The present T cell receptor (beta chain) was sequenced within a study of T cells in Graves' hyperthyroidism and ophthalmopathy. RNA transcripts were the template for amplifying TCR beta CDR3 regions. The HTBI primer set was used in a first-round RT-PCR of the TCR CDR3. MiXCR, run by TCRdb on the multiplex PCR reads, gives a single entry per CDR3 protein. The sample holds about 500,000 distinct CDR3 sequences, 15% to 20% seen once. Germline trimming cut 3 bases from V and 9 bases from J; bases unmatched to any gene: 10. CDR3 length: 16 residues. Germline V CDR1 and CDR2: MNHEY, SMNVEV (reference sequence).

The chain combines TRBV27 with TRBJ2-2; 10 positions match TRBD2. The sequence came from a woman aged 25 to 39 with Graves' ophthalmopathy. Sample: blood. The CDR3 is CASSLYGLAEWRELFF. The CDR3 DNA follows: TGTGCCAGCAGTTTGTACGGACTAGCGGAATGGCGGGAGCTGTTTTTT.